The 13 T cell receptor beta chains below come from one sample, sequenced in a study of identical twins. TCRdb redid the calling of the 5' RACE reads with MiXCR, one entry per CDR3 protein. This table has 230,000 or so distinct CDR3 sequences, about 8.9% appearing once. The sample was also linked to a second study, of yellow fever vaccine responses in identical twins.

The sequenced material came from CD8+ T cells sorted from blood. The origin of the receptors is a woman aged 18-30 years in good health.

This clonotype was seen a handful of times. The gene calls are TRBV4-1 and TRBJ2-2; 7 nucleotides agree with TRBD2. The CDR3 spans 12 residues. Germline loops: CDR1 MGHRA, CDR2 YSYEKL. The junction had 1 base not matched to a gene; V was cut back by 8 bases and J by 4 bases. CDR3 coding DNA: TGCGCCAGCCAGCGGGGCACCGGGGAGCTGTTTTTT. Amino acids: CASQRGTGELFF.

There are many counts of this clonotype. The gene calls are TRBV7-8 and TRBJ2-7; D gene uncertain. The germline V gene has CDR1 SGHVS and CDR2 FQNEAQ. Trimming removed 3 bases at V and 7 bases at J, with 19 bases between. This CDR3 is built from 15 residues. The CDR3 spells CASSLASAFPGEQYF. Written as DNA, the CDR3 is TGTGCCAGCAGCTTGGCCAGTGCCTTCCCCGGGGAGCAGTACTTC.

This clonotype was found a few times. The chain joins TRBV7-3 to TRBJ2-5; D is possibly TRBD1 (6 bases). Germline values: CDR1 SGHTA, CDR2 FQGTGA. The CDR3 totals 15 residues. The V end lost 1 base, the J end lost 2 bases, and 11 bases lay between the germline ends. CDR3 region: CASSLKWGTQETQYF. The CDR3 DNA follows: TGTGCCAGCAGCTTAAAGTGGGGGACACAAGAGACCCAGTACTTC.

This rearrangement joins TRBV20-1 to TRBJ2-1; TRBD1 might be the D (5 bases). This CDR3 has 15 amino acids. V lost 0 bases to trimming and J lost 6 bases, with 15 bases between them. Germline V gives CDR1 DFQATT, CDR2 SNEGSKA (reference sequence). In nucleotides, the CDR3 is TGCAGTGCTAGAGATCCCTCCAGGGTAGCCAATGAGCAGTTCTTC. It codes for CSARDPSRVANEQFF.

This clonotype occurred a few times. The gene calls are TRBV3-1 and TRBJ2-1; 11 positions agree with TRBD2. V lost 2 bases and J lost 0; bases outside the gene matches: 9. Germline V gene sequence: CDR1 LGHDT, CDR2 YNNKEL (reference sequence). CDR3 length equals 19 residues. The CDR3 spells CASSQTLAGAKYSYNEQFF. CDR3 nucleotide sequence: TGTGCCAGCAGCCAAACACTAGCGGGGGCTAAGTACTCCTACAATGAGCAGTTCTTC.

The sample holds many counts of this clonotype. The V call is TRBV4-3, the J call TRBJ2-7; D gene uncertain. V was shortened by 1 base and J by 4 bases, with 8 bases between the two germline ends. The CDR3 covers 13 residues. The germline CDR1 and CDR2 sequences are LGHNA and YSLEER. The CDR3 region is CASSQAPGYEQYF. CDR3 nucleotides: TGCGCCAGCAGCCAAGCCCCCGGGTACGAGCAGTACTTC.

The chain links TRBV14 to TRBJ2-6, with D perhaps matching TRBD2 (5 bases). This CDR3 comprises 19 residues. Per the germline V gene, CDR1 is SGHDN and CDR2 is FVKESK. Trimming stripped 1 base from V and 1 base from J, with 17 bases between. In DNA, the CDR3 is TGTGCCAGCAGCCAAGGTCGTCGGGGTCGGTCATCTGGGGCCAACGTCCTGACTTTC. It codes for CASSQGRRGRSSGANVLTF.

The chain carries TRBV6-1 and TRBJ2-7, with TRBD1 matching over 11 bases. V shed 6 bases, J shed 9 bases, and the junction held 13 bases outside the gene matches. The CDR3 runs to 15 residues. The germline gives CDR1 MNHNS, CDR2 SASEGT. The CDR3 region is CASRAGQGAGEVQYF. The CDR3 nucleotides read TGTGCCAGCAGAGCCGGACAGGGGGCGGGTGAGGTGCAGTACTTC.

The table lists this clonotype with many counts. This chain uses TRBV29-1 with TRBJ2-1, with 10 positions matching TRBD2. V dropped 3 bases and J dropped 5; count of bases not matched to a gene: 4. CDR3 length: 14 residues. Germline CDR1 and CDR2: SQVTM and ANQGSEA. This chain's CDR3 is CSVEGTSEDNEQFF. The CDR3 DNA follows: TGCAGCGTTGAGGGGACTAGCGAGGACAATGAGCAGTTCTTC.

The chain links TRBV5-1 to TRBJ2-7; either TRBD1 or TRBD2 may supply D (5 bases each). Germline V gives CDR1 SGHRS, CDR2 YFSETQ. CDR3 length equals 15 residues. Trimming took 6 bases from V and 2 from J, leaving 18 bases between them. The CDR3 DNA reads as TGCGCCAGCACTCCCGGGACCGTCTCTCCCTACGAGCAGTACTTC. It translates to CASTPGTVSPYEQYF.

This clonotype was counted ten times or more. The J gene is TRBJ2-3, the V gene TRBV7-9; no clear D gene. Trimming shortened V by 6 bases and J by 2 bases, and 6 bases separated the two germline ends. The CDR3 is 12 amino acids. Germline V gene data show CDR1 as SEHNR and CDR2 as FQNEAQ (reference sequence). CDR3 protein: CASRSNTDTQYF. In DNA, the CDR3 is TGTGCCAGCAGAAGCAACACAGATACGCAGTATTTT.

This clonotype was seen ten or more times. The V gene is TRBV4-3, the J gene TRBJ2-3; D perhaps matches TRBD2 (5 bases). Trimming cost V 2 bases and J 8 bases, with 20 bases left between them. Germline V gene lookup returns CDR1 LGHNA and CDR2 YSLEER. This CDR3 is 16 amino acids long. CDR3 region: CASSQSLSDSHGTQYF. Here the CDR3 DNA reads TGCGCCAGCAGCCAATCCCTCTCGGACTCCCACGGTACGCAGTATTTT.

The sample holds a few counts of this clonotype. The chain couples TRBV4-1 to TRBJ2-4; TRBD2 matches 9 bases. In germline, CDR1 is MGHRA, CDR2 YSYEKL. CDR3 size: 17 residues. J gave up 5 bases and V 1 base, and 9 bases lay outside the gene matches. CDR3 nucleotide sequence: TGCGCCAGCAGCCAAGCGAATAGCGGGGGTCTCGAAAACATTCAGTACTTC. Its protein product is CASSQANSGGLENIQYF.